A single sample is the source of the 11 T cell receptor beta chains below, sequenced in a study of blood T cells in healthy people across ages. Using a J-beta primer mix together with a sample-barcoded 5' primer, a second PCR was run for roughly 7 to 11 cycles. TCRdb re-called the 5' RACE reads with MiXCR, one entry per CDR3 protein. Among roughly 1.9 million distinct CDR3 sequences listed, roughly two fifths were seen once. Sequencing was performed on blood. The receptors were gathered from a human donor in good health.

This chain joins TRBV7-3 and TRBJ1-1; 9 nucleotides line up with TRBD1. Germline CDR1 SGHTA, CDR2 FQGTGA. This CDR3 has 15 residues. The trim removed 5 bases at V and 1 base at J, leaving 5 bases unmatched. The CDR3 loop is CASSQIQGANTEAFF. For the CDR3, the DNA is TGTGCCAGCAGCCAAATACAGGGGGCGAACACTGAAGCTTTCTTT.

The rearrangement joins TRBV29-1 to TRBJ2-5; 8 positions match TRBD2. This CDR3 is built from 14 residues. V gave up 4 bases and J gave up 2 bases; unmatched junction bases: 6. Germline V CDR1 and CDR2: SQVTM, ANQGSEA. The CDR3 DNA sequence: TGCAGCGTTGCACTAGCGGAAAAACAAGAGACCCAGTACTTC. Translating gives CSVALAEKQETQYF.

For this clonotype: At one end, the junction sequence differs from germline, possibly due to a read error. The chain employs TRBV5-1 and TRBJ1-2; TRBD1 matches 7 bases. From germline, CDR1 is SGHRS and CDR2 YFSETQ. The CDR3 runs to 14 residues. CDR3: CASSFGTVNYDYTF. The CDR3 DNA is TGCGCCAGCAGCTTCGGGACAGTAAACTATGACTACACCTTC.

This sequence joins TRBV20-1 and TRBJ2-3, with unresolved D. The CDR3 runs to 15 residues. Trimming left V 3 bases short and J 1 base short, with 14 bases between. The germline V gene encodes CDR1 DFQATT and CDR2 SNEGSKA (reference sequence). The CDR3 DNA is TGCAGTGCTAGCTGCAGGCCCCTGGGCACAGATACGCAGTATTTT. The encoded protein is CSASCRPLGTDTQYF.

The V gene is TRBV20-1, the J gene TRBJ1-1; a weak D match, TRBD1 (6 bases). Trimming removed 4 bases from V and 6 bases from J, with 18 bases in between. The germline V gene has CDR1 DFQATT and CDR2 SNEGSKA (reference sequence). The CDR3 totals 14 residues. CDR3 sequence reads: CSAKGPTGNAEAFF. CDR3 DNA sequence: TGCAGTGCTAAAGGACCTACAGGGAATGCTGAAGCTTTCTTT.

A few counts support this clonotype. The chain uses TRBV4-3 and TRBJ1-2, with D unresolved. The CDR3 spans 14 residues. CDR1 is LGHNA, CDR2 YSLEER, per germline. Trimming took off 0 bases at V and 4 bases at J, with 9 bases between the two ends. The CDR3 here is CASSQERVPYGYTF. CDR3 in DNA: TGCGCCAGCAGCCAAGAACGGGTCCCCTATGGCTACACCTTC.

A few counts support this clonotype. The chain combines TRBV9 with TRBJ1-2; weak D call: TRBD1 (5 bases). V was clipped by 4 bases and J by 9 bases, with 19 bases between them. CDR3 length: 14 residues. CDR1 is SGDLS, CDR2 YYNGEE, per germline. The CDR3 DNA reads as TGTGCCAGCAGCCAAGGGGACTCAAAGTTGAGCTACACCTTC. It translates to CASSQGDSKLSYTF.

The chain has TRBV12-3 or TRBV12-4 and TRBJ2-1, with TRBD2 matching 7 bases. The CDR3 is 12 amino acids. Trimming took 10 bases from V and 8 from J; bases not matched to a gene: 8. For the CDR3, the DNA is TGTGCCACTCGGGGGGACGGGGATGAGCAGTTCTTC. Protein product: CATRGDGDEQFF.

J is TRBJ2-1 and V is TRBV10-3; D unresolved. The CDR3 spans 16 residues. Germline V gives CDR1 ENHRY, CDR2 SYGVKD. The germline V and J ends were trimmed by 6 bases and 6 bases, with 21 bases remaining between them. CDR3 protein: CAISEQSGWSGNEQFF. CDR3 coding DNA: TGTGCCATCAGCGAACAATCAGGTTGGTCGGGCAATGAGCAGTTCTTC.

This clonotype appeared a single time. The chain recombines TRBV29-1 with TRBJ2-6; no definite D call. V shed 4 bases and J shed 0 bases, with 4 bases lying between them. The CDR3 consists of 13 residues. Germline CDR1 and CDR2: SQVTM and ANQGSEA. DNA for the CDR3: TGCAGCGTTGTCATCTCTGGGGCCAACGTCCTGACTTTC. Its protein product is CSVVISGANVLTF.

This clonotype has only a few counts. The V call is TRBV10-3, the J call TRBJ2-3; no firm D call. The CDR3 loop spans 14 amino acids. V lost 1 base and J 0 bases, leaving 5 bases between the germline ends. Germline CDR1 and CDR2: ENHRY and SYGVKD. CDR3 nucleotides: TGTGCCATCAGTGAGTTTGGCAGCACAGATACGCAGTATTTT. It encodes CAISEFGSTDTQYF.